This TCR beta chain derives from a study of identical twins. This clonotype was observed a handful of times. Its antigen is not known. In germline, CDR1 is MNHNS, CDR2 SASEGT. V was cut by 6 bases and J by 1 base, with 19 bases left in between. This CDR3 is built from 17 residues. Broader study findings: Out-of-frame alpha sequences shared by twins showed excess low generation probability. Sequences that were beta out-of-frame showed weaker excess twin sharing.

Addition of a universal primer site occurred through template switching, and cDNA carried unique molecular identifiers. MiXCR was run by TCRdb on the 5' RACE reads, yielding one entry per CDR3 protein. The sample contains around 670,000 distinct CDR3 sequences, over 5% of which appear only once. Source material: naive T cells sorted from blood. The source is a man in his late teens or twenties in good health. The chain combines TRBV6-1 with TRBJ1-5; tentative D call: TRBD1 (5 bases). This CDR3 is CASSRGGVGLSNQPQHF. The CDR3 coding sequence is TGTGCCAGCAGCCGCGGGGGGGTTGGGTTGAGCAATCAGCCCCAGCATTTT.